This T cell receptor beta chain was sequenced in a study of CXCR3-negative and CXCR3-positive naive CD8 T cells. General study findings and limits: When CXCR3-positive naive cells were set against CXCR3-negative naive cells, the former had more hydrophobic TRB CDR3s.

Regarding this clonotype: Its antigen is not identified.

Researchers prepared the TRB cDNA libraries using 5' RACE with UMI labels. TCRdb reprocessed the 5' RACE reads and reports one entry per CDR3 protein, with no DNA. This table lists 140,000 to 150,000 distinct CDR3 sequences. CDR3 length: 14 residues. The sequencing sample was made of naive CXCR3+ CD8+ T cells from blood. Subset reported: CD45RO-CCR7+CD27+CD95- naive CD8+ T cells expressing CXCR3 (TNR3+). The genes are TRBV12-3 or TRBV12-4 and TRBJ2-3; TCRdb outputs TRBD1, but without DNA this stays unchecked. The receptor was isolated from a human donor in good health. Some clones in this sample may be carry-over from other donors' samples. The CDR3 spells CASWWGGRTDTQYF.